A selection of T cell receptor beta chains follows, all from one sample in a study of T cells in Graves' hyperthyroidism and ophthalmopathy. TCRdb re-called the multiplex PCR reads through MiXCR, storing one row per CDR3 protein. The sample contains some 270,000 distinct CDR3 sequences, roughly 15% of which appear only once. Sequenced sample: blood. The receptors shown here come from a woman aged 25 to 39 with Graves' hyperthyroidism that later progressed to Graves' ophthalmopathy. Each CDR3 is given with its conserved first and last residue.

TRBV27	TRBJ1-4	CASRSLTNEKLFF
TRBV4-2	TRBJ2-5	CASSQGGAGGPRETQYF
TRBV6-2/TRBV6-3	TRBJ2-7	CASITRDRGYEQYF
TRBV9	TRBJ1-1	CASSVDGSTEAFF
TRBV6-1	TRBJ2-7	CASSNPGTGIYEQYF
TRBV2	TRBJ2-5	CASRGASVPWTQYF
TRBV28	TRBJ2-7	CASSNPGLAGVLAYEQYF
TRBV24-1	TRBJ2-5	CATSESGVETQYF
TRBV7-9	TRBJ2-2	CASSSRDRRIGETGELFF
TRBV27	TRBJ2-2	CASRRGEDIGELFF
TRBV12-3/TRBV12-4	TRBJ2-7	CASSPNLELAVYEQYF
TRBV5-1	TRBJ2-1	CASSLRGGGWDEQFF
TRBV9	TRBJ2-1	CASSVESRANEQFF
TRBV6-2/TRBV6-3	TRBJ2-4	CASSPSLAQKGIQYF
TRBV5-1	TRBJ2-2	CASSSPGTGLPNTGELFF
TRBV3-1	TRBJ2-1	CASSKLAGVWNEQFF
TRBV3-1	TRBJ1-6	CASSQDLTGEVASSYNSPLHF
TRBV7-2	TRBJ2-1	CASSLGTGNEQFF
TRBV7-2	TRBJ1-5	CASSWGHGKIQPQHF
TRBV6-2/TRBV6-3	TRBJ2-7	CASSYSTVAGAGEQYF
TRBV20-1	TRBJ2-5	CSAPGGGQETQYF
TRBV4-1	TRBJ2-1	CASSQDGARPSYNEQFF
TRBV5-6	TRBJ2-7	CASRTMTSGSVYEQYF
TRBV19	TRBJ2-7	CASSLYGQERYEQYF
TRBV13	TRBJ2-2	CASSLAGGPSSTGELFF
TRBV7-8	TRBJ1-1	CASSPYMGGTEAFF
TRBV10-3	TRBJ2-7	CAIKDDYEQYF
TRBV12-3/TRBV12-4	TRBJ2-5	CASSLKLAPGETQYF
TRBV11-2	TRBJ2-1	CASSSQPPLSGSYNEQFF
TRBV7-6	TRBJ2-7	CASSGDDSYEQYF
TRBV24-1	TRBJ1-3	CATSDSSSAGGNTIYF
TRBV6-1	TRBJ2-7	CASTGMRGRHEQYF
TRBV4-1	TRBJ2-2	CASSQTLAGVSTGELFF
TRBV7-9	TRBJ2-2	CASSPSTTTGGLADYTGELFF
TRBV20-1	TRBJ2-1	CSAGRRGEQFF
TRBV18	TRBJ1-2	CASSPSTGRTF
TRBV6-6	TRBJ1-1	CASSYSRGRYVTEAFF
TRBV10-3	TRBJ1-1	CAISEARGSQPEAFF
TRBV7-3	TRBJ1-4	CASSREYNEKLFF
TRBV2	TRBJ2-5	CASTSGQVIETQYF
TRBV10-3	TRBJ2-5	CATALGGRETQYF
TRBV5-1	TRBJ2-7	CASSLGQTLTYEQYF
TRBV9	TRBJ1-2	CASSVMAAAKNGYTF
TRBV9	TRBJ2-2	CASSVALFISNTGELFF
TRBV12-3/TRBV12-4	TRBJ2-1	CASSPTTLNEQFF